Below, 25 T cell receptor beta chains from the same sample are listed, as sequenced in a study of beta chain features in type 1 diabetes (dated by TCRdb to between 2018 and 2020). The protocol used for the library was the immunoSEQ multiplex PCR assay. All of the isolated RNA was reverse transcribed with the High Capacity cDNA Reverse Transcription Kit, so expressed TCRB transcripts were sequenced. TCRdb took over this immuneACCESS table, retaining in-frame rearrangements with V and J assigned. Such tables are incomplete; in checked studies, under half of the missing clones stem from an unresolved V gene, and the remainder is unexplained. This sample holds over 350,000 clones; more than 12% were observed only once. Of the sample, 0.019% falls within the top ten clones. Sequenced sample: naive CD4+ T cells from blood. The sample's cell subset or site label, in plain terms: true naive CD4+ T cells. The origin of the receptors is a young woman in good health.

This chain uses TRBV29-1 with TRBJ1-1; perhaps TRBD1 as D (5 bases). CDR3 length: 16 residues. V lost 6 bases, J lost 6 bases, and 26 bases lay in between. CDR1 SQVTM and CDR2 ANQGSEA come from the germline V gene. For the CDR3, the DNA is TGCAGCGTGTCGTACAATCTGCTCAGGGATACGGCTGAAGCTTTCTTT. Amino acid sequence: CSVSYNLLRDTAEAFF.

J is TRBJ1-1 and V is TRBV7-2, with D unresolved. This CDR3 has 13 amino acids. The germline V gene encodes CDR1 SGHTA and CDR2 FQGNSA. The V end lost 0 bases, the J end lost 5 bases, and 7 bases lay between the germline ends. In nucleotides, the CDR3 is TGTGCCAGCAGCTTAGCGTGGAGGACTGAAGCTTTCTTT. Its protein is CASSLAWRTEAFF.

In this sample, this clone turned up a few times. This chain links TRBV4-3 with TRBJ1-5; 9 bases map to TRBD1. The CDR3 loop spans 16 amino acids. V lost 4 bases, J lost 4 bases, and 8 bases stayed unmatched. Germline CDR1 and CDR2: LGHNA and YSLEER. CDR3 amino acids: CASSLTRTGANQPQHF. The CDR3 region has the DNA TGCGCCAGCAGCCTTACCCGGACAGGGGCAAATCAGCCCCAGCATTTT.

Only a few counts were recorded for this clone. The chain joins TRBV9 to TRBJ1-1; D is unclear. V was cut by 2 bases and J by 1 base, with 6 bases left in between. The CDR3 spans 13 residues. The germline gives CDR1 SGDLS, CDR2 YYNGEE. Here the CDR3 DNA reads TGTGCCAGCAGCGTGCGGCCGAACACTGAAGCTTTCTTT. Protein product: CASSVRPNTEAFF.

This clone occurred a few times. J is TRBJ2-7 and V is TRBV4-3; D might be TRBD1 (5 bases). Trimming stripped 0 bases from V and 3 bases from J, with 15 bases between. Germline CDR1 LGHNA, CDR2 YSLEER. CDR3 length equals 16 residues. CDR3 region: CASSQDIPRASYEQYF. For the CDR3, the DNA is TGCGCCAGCAGCCAAGACATCCCCAGGGCCAGCTACGAGCAGTACTTC.

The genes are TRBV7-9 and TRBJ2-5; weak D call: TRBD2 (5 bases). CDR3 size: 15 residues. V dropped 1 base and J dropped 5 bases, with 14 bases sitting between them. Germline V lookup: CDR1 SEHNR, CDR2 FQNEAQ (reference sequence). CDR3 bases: TGTGCCAGCAGCTTAGGTGGGAGCGCCCCCGAGACCCAGTACTTC. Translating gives CASSLGGSAPETQYF.

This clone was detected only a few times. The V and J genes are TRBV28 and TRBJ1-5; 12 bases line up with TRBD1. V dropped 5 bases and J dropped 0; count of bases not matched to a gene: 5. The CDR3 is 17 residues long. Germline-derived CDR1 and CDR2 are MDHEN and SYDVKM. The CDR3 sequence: CASSTGTGGGSNQPQHF. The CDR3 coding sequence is TGTGCCAGCAGTACCGGGACAGGGGGCGGTAGCAATCAGCCCCAGCATTTT.

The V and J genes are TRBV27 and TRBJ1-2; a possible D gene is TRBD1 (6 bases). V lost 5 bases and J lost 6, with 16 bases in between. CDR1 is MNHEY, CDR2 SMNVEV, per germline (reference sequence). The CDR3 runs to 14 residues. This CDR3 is CASSIQGSRDGYTF. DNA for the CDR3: TGTGCCAGCAGTATACAGGGAAGCAGGGATGGCTACACCTTC.

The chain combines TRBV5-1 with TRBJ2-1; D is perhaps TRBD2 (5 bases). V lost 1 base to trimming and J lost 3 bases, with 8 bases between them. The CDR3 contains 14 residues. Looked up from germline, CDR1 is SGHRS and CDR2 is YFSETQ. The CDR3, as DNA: TGCGCCAGCAGCTTGACTAGAAGCTACAATGAGCAGTTCTTC. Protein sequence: CASSLTRSYNEQFF. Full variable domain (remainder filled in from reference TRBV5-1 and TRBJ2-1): KAGVTQTPRYLIKTRGQQVTLSCSPISGHRSVSWYQQTPGQGLQFLFEYFSETQRNKGNFPGRFSGRQFSNSRSEMNVSTLELGDSALYLCASSLTRSYNEQFFGPGTRLTVL.

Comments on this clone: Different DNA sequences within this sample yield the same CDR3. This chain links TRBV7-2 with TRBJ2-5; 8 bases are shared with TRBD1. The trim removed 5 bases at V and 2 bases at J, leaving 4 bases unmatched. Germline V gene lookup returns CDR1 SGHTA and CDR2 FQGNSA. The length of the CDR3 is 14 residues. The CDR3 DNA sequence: TGTGCCAGCAGCCGACAGGGGTCTCAAGAGACCCAGTACTTC. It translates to CASSRQGSQETQYF.

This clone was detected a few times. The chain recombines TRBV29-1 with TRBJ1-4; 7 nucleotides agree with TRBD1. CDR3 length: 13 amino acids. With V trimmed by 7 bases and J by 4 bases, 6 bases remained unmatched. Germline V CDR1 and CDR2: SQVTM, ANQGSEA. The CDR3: CSAGTAFNEKLFF. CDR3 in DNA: TGCAGCGCTGGGACAGCTTTTAATGAAAAACTGTTTTTT.

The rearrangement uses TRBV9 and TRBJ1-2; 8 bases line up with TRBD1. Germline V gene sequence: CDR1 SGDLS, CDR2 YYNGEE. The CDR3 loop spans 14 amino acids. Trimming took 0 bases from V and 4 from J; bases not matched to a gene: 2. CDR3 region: CASSVDRGTYGYTF. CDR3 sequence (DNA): TGTGCCAGCAGCGTAGACAGGGGGACCTATGGCTACACCTTC.

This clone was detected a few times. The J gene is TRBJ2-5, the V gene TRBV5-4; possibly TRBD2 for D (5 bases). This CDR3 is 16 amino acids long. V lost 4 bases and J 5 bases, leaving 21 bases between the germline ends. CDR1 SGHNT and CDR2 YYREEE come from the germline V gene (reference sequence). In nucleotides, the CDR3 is TGTGCCAGCAGCGGCCGGACTGGATCGGGGTCGGAGACCCAGTACTTC. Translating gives CASSGRTGSGSETQYF.

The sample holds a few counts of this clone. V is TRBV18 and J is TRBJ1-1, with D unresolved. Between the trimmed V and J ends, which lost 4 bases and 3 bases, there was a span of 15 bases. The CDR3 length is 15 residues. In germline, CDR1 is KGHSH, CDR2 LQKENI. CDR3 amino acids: CASSRPGGGDTEAFF. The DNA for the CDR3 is TGTGCCAGCTCACGTCCGGGAGGTGGTGACACTGAAGCTTTCTTT.

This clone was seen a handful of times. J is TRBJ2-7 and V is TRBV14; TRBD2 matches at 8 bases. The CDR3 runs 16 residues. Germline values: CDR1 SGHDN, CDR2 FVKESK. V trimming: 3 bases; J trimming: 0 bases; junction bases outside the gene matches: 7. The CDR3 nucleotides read TGTGCCAGCAGCCATATTAGCGGGATTAGCTCCTACGAGCAGTACTTC. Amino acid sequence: CASSHISGISSYEQYF.

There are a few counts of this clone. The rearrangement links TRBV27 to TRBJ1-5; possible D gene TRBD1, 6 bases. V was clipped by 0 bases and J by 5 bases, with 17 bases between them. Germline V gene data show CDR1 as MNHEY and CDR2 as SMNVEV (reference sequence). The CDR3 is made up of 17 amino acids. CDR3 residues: CASSLSAGQGWYQPQHF. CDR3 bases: TGTGCCAGCAGTTTATCGGCCGGGCAGGGGTGGTATCAGCCCCAGCATTTT.

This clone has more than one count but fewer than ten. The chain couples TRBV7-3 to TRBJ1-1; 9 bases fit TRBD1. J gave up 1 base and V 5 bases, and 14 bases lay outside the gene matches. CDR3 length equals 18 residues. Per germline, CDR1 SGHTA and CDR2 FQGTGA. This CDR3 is CASSPRAITGGQNTEAFF. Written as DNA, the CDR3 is TGTGCCAGCAGCCCCAGAGCCATTACAGGGGGCCAGAACACTGAAGCTTTCTTT.

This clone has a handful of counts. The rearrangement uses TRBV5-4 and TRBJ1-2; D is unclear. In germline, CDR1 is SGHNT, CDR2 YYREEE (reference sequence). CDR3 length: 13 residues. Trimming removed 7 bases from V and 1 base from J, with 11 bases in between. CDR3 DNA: TGTGCCAGCGGCCTTCAGGATAACTATGGCTACACCTTC. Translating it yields CASGLQDNYGYTF. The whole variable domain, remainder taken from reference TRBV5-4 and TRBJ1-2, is ETGVTQSPTHLIKTRGQQVTLRCSSQSGHNTVSWYQQALGQGPQFIFQYYREEENGRGNFPPRFSGLQFPNYSSELNVNALELDDSALYLCASGLQDNYGYTFGSGTRLTVV.

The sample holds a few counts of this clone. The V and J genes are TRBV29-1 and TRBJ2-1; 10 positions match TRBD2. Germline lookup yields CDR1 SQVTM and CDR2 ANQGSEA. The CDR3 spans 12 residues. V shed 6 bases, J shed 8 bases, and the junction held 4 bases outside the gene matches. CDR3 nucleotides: TGCAGCGTCGTCGGGACTAGCGATGAGCAGTTCTTC. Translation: CSVVGTSDEQFF.

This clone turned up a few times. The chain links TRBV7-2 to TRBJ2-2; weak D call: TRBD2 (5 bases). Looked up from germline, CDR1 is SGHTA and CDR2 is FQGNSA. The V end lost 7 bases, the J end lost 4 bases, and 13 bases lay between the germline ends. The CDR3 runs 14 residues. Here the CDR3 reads CASTSRAGTGELFF. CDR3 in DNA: TGTGCCAGCACTTCTCGGGCGGGCACCGGGGAGCTGTTTTTT.

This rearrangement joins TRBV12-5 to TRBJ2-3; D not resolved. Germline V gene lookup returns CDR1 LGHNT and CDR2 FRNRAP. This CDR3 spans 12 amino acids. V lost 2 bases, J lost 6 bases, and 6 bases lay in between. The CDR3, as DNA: TGTGCTAGTGGTTTGAACGCGGATACGCAGTATTTT. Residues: CASGLNADTQYF.

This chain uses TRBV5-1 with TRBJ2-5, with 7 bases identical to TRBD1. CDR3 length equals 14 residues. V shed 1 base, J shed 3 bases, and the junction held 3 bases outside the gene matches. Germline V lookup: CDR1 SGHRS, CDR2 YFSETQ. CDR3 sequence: CASSLNRGEETQYF. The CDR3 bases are TGCGCCAGCAGCTTGAACAGGGGAGAAGAGACCCAGTACTTC.

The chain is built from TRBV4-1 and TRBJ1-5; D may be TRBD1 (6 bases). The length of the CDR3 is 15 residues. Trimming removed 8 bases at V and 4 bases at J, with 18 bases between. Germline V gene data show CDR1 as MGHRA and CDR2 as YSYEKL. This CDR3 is CASAPRTGWNQPQHF. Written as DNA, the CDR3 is TGCGCCAGCGCGCCTCGTACAGGGTGGAATCAGCCCCAGCATTTT.

The CDR3 here is CASSQDQIGYSGANVLTF. The CDR3 nucleotides read TGTGCCAGCAGCCAAGATCAGATCGGGTACTCTGGGGCCAACGTCCTGACTTTC. The chain has TRBV4-2 and TRBJ2-6; D not resolved. The CDR3 spans 18 residues. V was shortened by 0 bases and J by 0 bases, with 12 bases between the two germline ends. In germline, CDR1 is LGHNA, CDR2 YNFKEQ.

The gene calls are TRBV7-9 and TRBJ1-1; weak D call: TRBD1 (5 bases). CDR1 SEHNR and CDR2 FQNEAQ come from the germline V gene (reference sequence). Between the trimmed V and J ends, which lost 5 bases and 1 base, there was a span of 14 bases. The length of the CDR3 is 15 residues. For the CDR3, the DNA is TGTGCCAGCAGCCAGACCGGGACTGCGAACACTGAAGCTTTCTTT. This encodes CASSQTGTANTEAFF.